Here is one T cell receptor beta chain with its context. The sample comes from a study of blood T cell repertoires in COVID-19. Study-level information: The analysed material was cDNA or gDNA that came from T cells, B-cell-depleted T cells, or PBMCs.

The CDR3 has 15 amino acids. V was clipped by 6 bases and J by 5 bases; unmatched bases: 12. From germline, CDR1 is MNHEY and CDR2 SMNVEV (reference sequence). Cohorts were assigned according to the clinical history that participants reported. Clones were sequenced by immunoSEQ multiplex PCR, and TCRdb holds only the in-frame ones, with some missing. The sample carries a few hundred thousand clones, 88% recorded once. Sequencing was done on a sample of PBMCs or T cells enriched from blood (not recorded which). The clonotype originates from a woman in her late teens or twenties who had recovered from COVID-19. V gene TRBV27 combines with J gene TRBJ2-7; 8 bases are shared with TRBD1. In DNA form, the CDR3 reads TGTGCCAGCAGCCCGACTTCAGGGGGCGGGAACGAGCAGTACTTC. Its protein is CASSPTSGGGNEQYF.